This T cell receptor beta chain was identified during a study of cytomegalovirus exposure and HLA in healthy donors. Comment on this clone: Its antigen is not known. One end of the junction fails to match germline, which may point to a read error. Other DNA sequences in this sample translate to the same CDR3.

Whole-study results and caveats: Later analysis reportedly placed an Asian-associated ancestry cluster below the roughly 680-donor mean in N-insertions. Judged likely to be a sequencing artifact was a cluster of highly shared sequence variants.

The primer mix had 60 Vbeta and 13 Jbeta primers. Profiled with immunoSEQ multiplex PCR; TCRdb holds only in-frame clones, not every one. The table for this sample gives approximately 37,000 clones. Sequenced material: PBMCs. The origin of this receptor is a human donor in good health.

The DNA of the CDR3 is TGTGCCATCAGTGAGGGACAGGGGACAATGAACACTGAAGCCTTCTTT. Protein sequence: CAISEGQGTMNTEAFF. This rearrangement joins TRBV10-3 to TRBJ1-1, with 9 positions matching TRBD1. The CDR3 consists of 16 residues. Germline CDR1 ENHRY, CDR2 SYGVKD.